Following are 16 T cell receptor beta chains from one sample sequenced in a study of early T cells in non-severe SARS-CoV-2 infection. MiXCR, applied by TCRdb to the 5' RACE reads, yields one record per CDR3 protein. The data show about 77,000 distinct CDR3 sequences, with over 8.5% seen just once and more than 4.5% held by the top ten. Sequenced input: whole blood. Every receptor here comes from an adult who was a healthcare worker with PCR-confirmed SARS-CoV-2 infection or an uninfected control (not recorded which).

This clonotype was seen ten or more times. The chain employs TRBV29-1 and TRBJ2-3; D is uncertain. V lost 7 bases and J lost 1, with 6 bases in between. Per germline, CDR1 SQVTM and CDR2 ANQGSEA. The CDR3 is 11 amino acids. In DNA, the CDR3 is TGCAGCGGACGGGGCACAGATACGCAGTATTTT. Protein product: CSGRGTDTQYF.

This clonotype was counted many times. The chain recombines TRBV24-1 with TRBJ2-1; TRBD1 matches at 9 bases. This CDR3 contains 13 residues. Trimming at V came to 3 bases and at J to 12 bases, leaving 5 bases not matched to a gene. CDR1 is KGHDR and CDR2 is SFDVKD in the germline V gene. The CDR3 loop is CATSDAGTGRQFF. Here the CDR3 DNA reads TGTGCCACCAGTGATGCCGGGACAGGGAGGCAGTTCTTC.

The chain links TRBV5-1 to TRBJ2-6; D remains unclear. The V gene lost 6 bases and the J gene lost 0 bases, with 13 bases spanning the gap. CDR3 length: 16 residues. The V gene's germline CDR1 is SGHRS and CDR2 YFSETQ. The CDR3: CASTPGRSSGANVLTF. The CDR3 nucleotides are TGCGCCAGCACCCCGGGCCGCAGCTCTGGGGCCAACGTCCTGACTTTC.

There are many counts of this clonotype. J is TRBJ2-5 and V is TRBV7-9; perhaps TRBD2 as D (6 bases). Germline lookup yields CDR1 SEHNR and CDR2 FQNEAQ (reference sequence). With 2 bases removed from V and 7 bases from J, the gap between germline ends came to 14 bases. The CDR3 spans 14 residues. The CDR3 coding sequence is TGTGCCAGCAGCTTAAGAGAGAGGCGGGGGACCCAGTACTTC. It yields the protein CASSLRERRGTQYF.

At least ten counts were recorded for this clonotype. The J gene is TRBJ1-2, the V gene TRBV21-1; TRBD1, the table's D call, lacks a check against the DNA. TRBV21-1 has pseudogene status. The CDR3 covers 13 residues. CDR3 in amino acids: CASIGTPKRGYTF. CDR3 bases: TGTGCCAGCATAGGGACCCCCAAACGTGGCTACACCTTC.

The chain combines TRBV11-3 with TRBJ1-6; a possible D gene is TRBD1 (6 bases). The germline V gene has CDR1 SGHNT and CDR2 YENEEA. The CDR3 contains 15 residues. Trimming cost V 1 base and J 10 bases, with 14 bases left between them. CDR3 residues: CASSLGTGPESPLHF. CDR3 nucleotide sequence: TGTGCCAGCAGCTTAGGTACAGGGCCGGAGTCACCCCTCCACTTT. Looking up the rest from reference TRBV11-3 and TRBJ1-6 gives the full variable domain: EAGVVQSPRYKIIEKKQPVAFWCNPISGHNTLYWYLQNLGQGPELLIRYENEEAVDDSQLPKDRFSAERLKGVDSTLKIQPAELGDSAVYLCASSLGTGPESPLHFGNGTRLTVT.

CDR3 protein: CASSLSITQGLAVTDTQYF. The DNA for the CDR3 is TGTGCCAGCAGTTTATCGATAACTCAGGGACTAGCGGTCACAGATACGCAGTATTTT. The V call is TRBV27, the J call TRBJ2-3, with 11 bases fitting TRBD2. V was pared by 0 bases and J by 2 bases, with 10 bases of the junction left unmatched. The germline V gene has CDR1 MNHEY and CDR2 SMNVEV (reference sequence). The CDR3 length is 19 residues.

The CDR3 loop reads CSARDGTDGEQYF. The CDR3 nucleotides read TGCAGTGCTAGAGATGGGACGGACGGCGAGCAGTACTTC. This chain joins TRBV20-1 and TRBJ2-7; the D gene could be TRBD1 or TRBD2 (5 bases each). The CDR3 has 13 residues. The germline gives CDR1 DFQATT, CDR2 SNEGSKA (reference sequence). V dropped 0 bases and J dropped 6 bases, with 12 bases sitting between them.

The chain employs TRBV20-1 and TRBJ2-3, with 8 bases matching TRBD2. Germline CDR1 is DFQATT and CDR2 is SNEGSKA (reference sequence). There are 13 residues in the CDR3. The J segment lost 6 bases and the V segment lost 3 bases, leaving 5 bases of the junction unmatched. CDR3 nucleotide sequence: TGCAGTGCTAGCCGGGAGGGCCCCGATACGCAGTATTTT. Translated, it gives CSASREGPDTQYF.

At least ten counts were recorded for this clonotype. The chain couples TRBV5-6 to TRBJ2-2; 11 bases align to TRBD2. Trimming cost V 1 base and J 5 bases; bases outside gene matches: 7. Germline V gene data show CDR1 as SGHDT and CDR2 as YYEEEE. CDR3 length: 17 residues. The CDR3: CASSLWLAGGGTGELFF. CDR3 coding DNA: TGTGCCAGCAGCTTGTGGCTAGCGGGAGGAGGGACCGGGGAGCTGTTTTTT.

This chain uses TRBV7-2 with TRBJ1-5, with D possibly matching TRBD1 (5 bases). This CDR3 comprises 11 residues. With 8 bases removed from V and 4 bases from J, the gap between germline ends came to 6 bases. Looked up from germline, CDR1 is SGHTA and CDR2 is FQGNSA. DNA for the CDR3: TGTGCCAGCGGGGGGAATCAGCCCCAGCATTTT. Its translation: CASGGNQPQHF. Combining the CDR3 with reference TRBV7-2 and TRBJ1-5 gives the whole variable domain GAGVSQSPSNKVTEKGKDVELRCDPISGHTALYWYRQSLGQGLEFLIYFQGNSAPDKSGLPSDRFSAERTGGSVSTLTIQRTQQEDSAVYLCASGGNQPQHFGDGTRLSIL.

This clonotype has at least ten counts. The V gene is TRBV27, the J gene TRBJ1-1; D uncertain. CDR1 MNHEY and CDR2 SMNVEV come from the germline V gene (reference sequence). The CDR3 is 14 amino acids. Trimming stripped 4 bases from V and 1 base from J, with 10 bases between. The CDR3 loop reads CASSWTISNTEAFF. The CDR3 DNA reads TGTGCCAGCAGTTGGACCATCTCGAACACTGAAGCTTTCTTT.

V usage is TRBV12-3 or TRBV12-4 and J usage is TRBJ2-1, with 10 bases aligning to TRBD2. The length of the CDR3 is 16 residues. Trimming took 6 bases from V and 0 from J; bases not matched to a gene: 5. The CDR3 DNA is TGTGCCAGCAGCAAACCTAGCGGGAGCTCCTACAATGAGCAGTTCTTC. Translating it yields CASSKPSGSSYNEQFF.

At least ten counts were recorded for this clonotype. This chain links TRBV29-1 with TRBJ2-3; D ambiguous. Per the germline V gene, CDR1 is SQVTM and CDR2 is ANQGSEA. Trimming left V 5 bases short and J 0 bases short, with 9 bases between. The CDR3 is 13 amino acids. CDR3 amino acids: CSVRHLSTDTQYF. The CDR3, as DNA: TGCAGCGTTAGACACCTTAGCACAGATACGCAGTATTTT.

The rearrangement uses TRBV28 and TRBJ2-7; 9 bases map to TRBD1. The CDR3 totals 15 residues. V was clipped by 5 bases and J by 5 bases; unmatched bases: 10. CDR1 and CDR2 from the germline V gene are MDHEN and SYDVKM. The CDR3 region has the DNA TGTGCCAGCAGTCTCCCCGGGACAGGGTCCCACGAGCAGTACTTC. Encoded protein: CASSLPGTGSHEQYF.

The sample holds many counts of this clonotype. The chain links TRBV7-2 to TRBJ1-2; possible D gene TRBD1, 5 bases. The length of the CDR3 is 14 residues. Germline V gives CDR1 SGHTA, CDR2 FQGNSA. V lost 5 bases and J lost 10, with 20 bases in between. For the CDR3, the DNA is TGTGCCAGCAGCCCCAGCAGGGCCACTTTCTACTACACCTTC. This gives the protein CASSPSRATFYYTF.